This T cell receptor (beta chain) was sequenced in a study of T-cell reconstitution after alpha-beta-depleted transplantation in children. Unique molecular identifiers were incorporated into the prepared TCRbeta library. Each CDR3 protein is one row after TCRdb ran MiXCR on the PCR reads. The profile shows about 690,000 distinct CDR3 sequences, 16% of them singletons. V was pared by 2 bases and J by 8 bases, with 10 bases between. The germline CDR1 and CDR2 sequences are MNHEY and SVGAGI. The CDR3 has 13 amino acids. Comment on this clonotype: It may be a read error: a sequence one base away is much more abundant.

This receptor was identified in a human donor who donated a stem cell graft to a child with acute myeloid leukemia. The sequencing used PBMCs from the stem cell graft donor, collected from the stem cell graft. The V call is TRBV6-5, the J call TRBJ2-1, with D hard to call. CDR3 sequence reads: CASSYRRLYEQFF. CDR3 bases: TGTGCCAGCAGTTACCGTCGGCTGTATGAGCAGTTCTTC.